This entry features one T cell receptor (beta chain) sequence. The sample belongs to a study of monozygotic twins with cystic fibrosis. The CDR3 contains 14 residues. Germline assignment: CDR1 SEHNR and CDR2 FQNEAQ (reference sequence). Trimming took off 1 base at V and 7 bases at J, with 13 bases between the two ends. Here immunoSEQ multiplex PCR was the method, and the copy in TCRdb shows in-frame clones only, minus some. This table holds some 19,000 clones, around 97% found once. Specimen: blood. The sequence derives from a woman under 40 with cystic fibrosis. The V call is TRBV7-9, the J call TRBJ1-1; D gene uncertain. CDR3: CASSLGEAWHEAFF. The CDR3 DNA reads as TGTGCCAGCAGCTTAGGTGAGGCCTGGCATGAAGCTTTCTTT. Full variable domain (outside the CDR3, taken from reference TRBV7-9 and TRBJ1-1): DTGVSQNPRHKITKRGQNVTFRCDPISEHNRLYWYRQTLGQGPEFLTYFQNEAQLEKSRLLSDRFSAERPKGSFSTLEIQRTEQGDSAMYLCASSLGEAWHEAFFGQGTRLTVV.